Below, 6 T cell receptor beta chains from the same sample are listed, as sequenced in a study of cytomegalovirus exposure and HLA in healthy donors (dated by TCRdb to 2015 to 2018). The library came from the immunoSEQ multiplex PCR assay. A mixture of 60 forward primers for TCR Vbeta segments and 13 reverse primers for TCR Jbeta segments was used in the multiplex PCR. TCRdb retrieved this table from immuneACCESS and kept in-frame rearrangements only. Not all clones are present; in checked studies, unresolved V genes account for under half, and no reason is known for the remainder. For this sample the table gives 150,000 to 200,000 clones, of which 70% to 80% were detected only once. Clones ranked in the top ten supply roughly an eighth of the sample. The sample comprised PBMCs. Receptors were obtained from a woman aged 25 to 39 in good health and CMV-seropositive.

This sequence joins TRBV2 and TRBJ1-5; 7 nucleotides match TRBD1. The CDR3 consists of 17 residues. Trimming took 7 bases from V and 4 from J; bases not matched to a gene: 16. The germline V gene encodes CDR1 SNHLY and CDR2 FYNNEI. CDR3 loop: CASTQTHRGFGNQPQHF. Written as DNA, the CDR3 is TGTGCCAGCACCCAGACTCACAGGGGATTTGGAAATCAGCCCCAGCATTTT.

This clone has just a few counts. J is TRBJ1-1 and V is TRBV30; D perhaps matches TRBD1 (5 bases). Trimming pared 8 bases from V and 5 bases from J, leaving 21 bases between. Per the germline V gene, CDR1 is GTSNPN and CDR2 is SVGIG (reference sequence). There are 14 residues in the CDR3. The DNA of the CDR3 is TGTGCCGGAGCAAGGGAGGGGAGCTGGACTGAAGCTTTCTTT. This codes for CAGAREGSWTEAFF.

This clone was seen only once. This chain links TRBV7-3 with TRBJ2-2; D gene unclear. Germline V CDR1 and CDR2: SGHTA, FQGTGA. The ends were cut back, 2 bases at V and 1 base at J, with 5 bases in the middle. CDR3 length: 14 amino acids. CDR3 in DNA: TGTGCCAGCAGCTTAGACTGGAACACCGGGGAGCTGTTTTTT. Translation gives CASSLDWNTGELFF.

The chain is built from TRBV28 and TRBJ2-1, with D perhaps TRBD2 (6 bases). This CDR3 contains 15 residues. CDR1 and CDR2 (germline): MDHEN, SYDVKM. With 8 bases removed from V and 0 bases from J, the gap between germline ends came to 14 bases. CDR3 coding DNA: TGTGCCAGCGAAGGGACTTCACCCTCCTACAATGAGCAGTTCTTC. Protein: CASEGTSPSYNEQFF.

V and J are TRBV6-1 and TRBJ2-5, with 9 positions matching TRBD2. TRBJ2-7 matches the DNA end more closely, so the J call is doubtful. CDR1 MNHNS and CDR2 SASEGT come from the germline V gene. The CDR3 consists of 15 residues. DNA of the CDR3: TGTGCCAGCAGTGAAGGGGTAGCGGGGGTCTACGAGCAGTACTTC. Translating gives CASSEGVAGVYEQYF.

The chain joins TRBV4-2 to TRBJ2-1, with a possible D match to TRBD1 (6 bases). Trimming removed 0 bases at V and 9 bases at J, with 24 bases between. CDR1 and CDR2 (germline): LGHNA, YNFKEQ. The CDR3 runs 18 residues. Here the CDR3 reads CASSQDHIGQPILREQFF. CDR3 nucleotides: TGTGCCAGCAGCCAAGATCATATAGGACAGCCTATACTCCGTGAGCAGTTCTTC.